Each of the 20 T cell receptor beta chains below was sequenced from the same sample in a study of early T cells in non-severe SARS-CoV-2 infection. Each CDR3 protein gets one entry after TCRdb re-called the 5' RACE reads with MiXCR. The repertoire holds roughly 45,000 distinct CDR3 sequences, with under 7.5% as singletons. The sample consisted of whole blood, taken at baseline. These receptors were taken from an adult who was a healthcare worker with PCR-confirmed SARS-CoV-2 infection or an uninfected control (not recorded which).

In its sample, this clonotype was seen many times. The V gene is TRBV19, the J gene TRBJ1-5, with a possible D match to TRBD1 (6 bases). The CDR3 spans 14 residues. V dropped 6 bases and J dropped 0 bases, with 9 bases sitting between them. Germline V gives CDR1 LNHDA, CDR2 SQIVND (reference sequence). CDR3 sequence (DNA): TGTGCCAGTAGAAGGACAGTTAGCAATCAGCCCCAGCATTTT. It translates to CASRRTVSNQPQHF. Full variable domain (outside the CDR3, taken from reference TRBV19 and TRBJ1-5): DGGITQSPKYLFRKEGQNVTLSCEQNLNHDAMYWYRQDPGQGLRLIYYSQIVNDFQKGDIAEGYSVSREKKESFPLTVTSAQKNPTAFYLCASRRTVSNQPQHFGDGTRLSIL.

By frequency in the sample, this clonotype is medium-sized. The chain has TRBV19 and TRBJ2-5; 7 bases map to TRBD1. The V gene's germline CDR1 is LNHDA and CDR2 SQIVND (reference sequence). V trimming: 4 bases; J trimming: 5 bases; junction bases outside the gene matches: 10. CDR3 length: 15 residues. The CDR3 reads CASSTGTATWETQYF. CDR3 DNA sequence: TGTGCCAGTAGTACCGGGACAGCCACTTGGGAGACCCAGTACTTC.

The chain combines TRBV4-2 with TRBJ2-7, with 10 bases that match TRBD2. Trimming took 1 base from V and 2 from J; bases not matched to a gene: 2. The CDR3 runs 15 residues. Germline assignment: CDR1 LGHNA and CDR2 YNFKEQ. The CDR3 sequence: CASSQGLAGPYEQYF. CDR3 in DNA: TGTGCCAGCAGCCAAGGACTAGCGGGCCCCTACGAGCAGTACTTC.

V is TRBV5-1 and J is TRBJ2-7; D is unresolved. CDR3 length: 13 residues. Trimming pared 3 bases from V and 2 bases from J, leaving 9 bases between. Looked up from germline, CDR1 is SGHRS and CDR2 is YFSETQ. CDR3 amino acids: CASSSSATYEQYF. CDR3 sequence (DNA): TGCGCCAGCAGCTCCTCGGCGACCTACGAGCAGTACTTC.

In this sample, this clonotype turned up many times. The chain has TRBV7-3 and TRBJ1-2; D unclear. CDR3 size: 13 residues. The V gene's germline CDR1 is SGHTA and CDR2 FQGTGA. Trimming took off 0 bases at V and 8 bases at J, with 10 bases between the two ends. The chain's CDR3 is CASSLTGSSGYTF. The CDR3 coding sequence is TGTGCCAGCAGCTTAACTGGGTCGTCCGGCTACACCTTC.

This clonotype appeared many times. This rearrangement joins TRBV5-1 to TRBJ2-3; D is ambiguous. The CDR3 totals 14 residues. The V end was cut by 4 bases, the J end by 0 bases, with 9 bases between. CDR1 SGHRS and CDR2 YFSETQ come from the germline V gene. The DNA of the CDR3 is TGCGCCAGCAGCCTGAGAGTTAGCACAGATACGCAGTATTTT. It encodes CASSLRVSTDTQYF.

The sample holds many counts of this clonotype. The chain recombines TRBV6-5 with TRBJ1-1; no clear D. The CDR3 contains 13 residues. V was pared by 0 bases and J by 2 bases, with 4 bases between. The germline gives CDR1 MNHEY, CDR2 SVGAGI. CDR3 loop: CASSYSDNTEAFF. CDR3 nucleotides: TGTGCCAGCAGTTACTCCGATAACACTGAAGCTTTCTTT.

The chain combines TRBV7-6 with TRBJ2-3; 15 nucleotides match TRBD2. Trimming removed 5 bases from V and 2 bases from J; junction bases left unmatched: 11. This CDR3 is built from 19 residues. Germline CDR1 SGHVS, CDR2 FNYEAQ. The CDR3 reads CASSGPGLAGGHYTDTQYF. The CDR3 DNA follows: TGTGCCAGCAGCGGACCGGGACTAGCGGGAGGCCATTACACAGATACGCAGTATTTT.

The sample holds a few counts of this clonotype. The genes are TRBV10-2 and TRBJ2-7; TRBD2 agrees at 8 bases. Trimming at V came to 8 bases and at J to 2 bases, leaving 11 bases not matched to a gene. The germline gives CDR1 WSHSY, CDR2 SAAADI. This CDR3 has 15 residues. CDR3 sequence (DNA): TGCGCCAGCTTGGATAGCGGGACGACCCCCTACGAGCAGTACTTC. It is translated as CASLDSGTTPYEQYF.

The chain recombines TRBV28 with TRBJ1-5; D is ambiguous. This CDR3 has 15 amino acids. The germline V gene has CDR1 MDHEN and CDR2 SYDVKM. Trimming removed 1 base at V and 3 bases at J, with 10 bases between. CDR3 DNA sequence: TGTGCCAGCAGTTTATCGGCCGGGCTCAATCAGCCCCAGCATTTT. Amino acids: CASSLSAGLNQPQHF.

This clonotype was seen at least ten times. The rearrangement uses TRBV6-2 or TRBV6-3 and TRBJ2-1; 9 positions agree with TRBD2. This CDR3 region has 16 residues. V lost 5 bases, J lost 2 bases, and 7 bases stayed unmatched. CDR1 is MNHEY and CDR2 is SVGEGT in the germline V gene. The CDR3 DNA reads as TGTGCCAGCAGTAATCCCTTAGCGGGAGCCTACAATGAGCAGTTCTTC. Its protein is CASSNPLAGAYNEQFF.

This clonotype has a count of ten or more. The genes are TRBV2 and TRBJ2-2; 8 bases are a match to TRBD2. J gave up 4 bases and V 4 bases, and 5 bases lay outside the gene matches. Germline V gives CDR1 SNHLY, CDR2 FYNNEI. This CDR3 is built from 15 residues. CDR3 sequence reads: CASSVMAGGTGELFF. The CDR3 DNA reads TGTGCCAGCAGTGTTATGGCGGGAGGCACCGGGGAGCTGTTTTTT. The variable domain in full, completed from reference TRBV2 and TRBJ2-2, reads EPEVTQTPSHQVTQMGQEVILRCVPISNHLYFYWYRQILGQKVEFLVSFYNNEISEKSEIFDDQFSVERPDGSNFTLKIRSTKLEDSAMYFCASSVMAGGTGELFFGEGSRLTVL.

This clonotype was counted a few times. The chain recombines TRBV20-1 with TRBJ1-2, with D possibly TRBD1 on 6 matching bases. The germline V gene encodes CDR1 DFQATT and CDR2 SNEGSKA (reference sequence). V was shortened by 4 bases and J by 4 bases, with 10 bases between the two germline ends. The CDR3 consists of 12 residues. The CDR3 sequence is CSANRESYGYTF. The CDR3 DNA follows: TGCAGTGCTAACAGGGAGAGCTATGGCTACACCTTC.

The table lists this clonotype with a few counts. V gene TRBV27 combines with J gene TRBJ2-1; 16 bases fit TRBD2. The length of the CDR3 is 21 residues. CDR1 and CDR2 from the germline V gene are MNHEY and SMNVEV (reference sequence). V dropped 6 bases and J dropped 0; count of bases not matched to a gene: 14. For the CDR3, the DNA is TGTGCCAGCAGAGACCTTGGACAGGGACTAGCGGGAGGGCGCTCCTACAATGAGCAGTTCTTC. Translating it yields CASRDLGQGLAGGRSYNEQFF.

This clonotype appeared many times. The rearrangement uses TRBV12-3 or TRBV12-4 and TRBJ1-4; tentatively, D is TRBD1 (6 bases). The V end was cut by 8 bases, the J end by 4 bases, with 11 bases between. This CDR3 comprises 13 residues. The CDR3 DNA sequence: TGTGCCAGCGGATACAGGGTTAATGAAAAACTGTTTTTT. Protein: CASGYRVNEKLFF.

This clonotype came up many times. The chain is built from TRBV24-1 and TRBJ2-5; D remains ambiguous. Germline V gene data show CDR1 as KGHDR and CDR2 as SFDVKD. Trimming removed 5 bases from V and 1 base from J, with 7 bases in between. This CDR3 is built from 13 residues. The CDR3 region has the DNA TGTGCCACCAGTGGAGCAGTCCAAGAGACCCAGTACTTC. It yields the protein CATSGAVQETQYF.

The chain combines TRBV5-1 with TRBJ2-2; D is uncertain. The CDR3 covers 15 residues. Germline loops: CDR1 SGHRS, CDR2 YFSETQ. V was pared by 0 bases and J by 4 bases, with 10 bases between. CDR3 sequence reads: CASSLEDAATGELFF. The CDR3 DNA is TGCGCCAGCAGCTTGGAGGACGCAGCCACCGGGGAGCTGTTTTTT.

This clonotype was seen at least ten times. The DNA for the CDR3 is TGCGCCAGCAGCCAAGATTGGGGACTAGCGGGTCACAATGAGCAGTTCTTC. Its translation: CASSQDWGLAGHNEQFF. V usage is TRBV4-3 and J usage is TRBJ2-1, with 12 bases lining up with TRBD2. Trimming at V came to 0 bases and at J to 5 bases, leaving 5 bases not matched to a gene. The V gene's germline CDR1 is LGHNA and CDR2 YSLEER. The CDR3 is made up of 17 amino acids.

This clonotype was recorded many times. The chain combines TRBV14 with TRBJ2-2; perhaps TRBD2 as D (6 bases). The V end lost 3 bases, the J end lost 8 bases, and 13 bases lay between the germline ends. This CDR3 spans 14 amino acids. Germline V gene sequence: CDR1 SGHDN, CDR2 FVKESK. CDR3 in DNA: TGTGCCAGCAGCCAGCTAGCGCTAGTTGGGGAGCTGTTTTTT. It specifies CASSQLALVGELFF.

The J gene is TRBJ1-2, the V gene TRBV5-4; 7 bases line up with TRBD1. The CDR3 is 13 residues long. The V segment lost 4 bases and the J segment 3 bases; nucleotides outside the gene matches: 3. Looked up from germline, CDR1 is SGHNT and CDR2 is YYREEE (reference sequence). The CDR3 loop reads CASSTGTDYGYTF. The CDR3 DNA follows: TGTGCCAGCAGCACCGGGACAGACTATGGCTACACCTTC.